A single T cell receptor (beta chain) is shown here with its context. Its specificity is unknown. The CDR3 has 15 amino acids. Per germline, CDR1 MNHEY and CDR2 SVGAGI. The J segment lost 4 bases and the V segment lost 6 bases, leaving 8 bases of the junction unmatched. The sample is drawn from a study of follicular helper T cells after annual influenza vaccination. Study observations and caveats: Just 10-20% of cells analyzed had recovered productive TCRB sequences. Change in circulating plasmablasts correlated with ICOS+CD38+ cTfh clonality change. Each annual vaccination recalled recurring oligoclonal ICOS+CD38+ cTfh clonotypes.

Method: immunoSEQ multiplex PCR; TCRdb's copy keeps in-frame clones and lacks some. This repertoire shows about 10,000 clones, roughly 80% found once; its top ten account for under 0.5%. The sample's time point: 2015-2016 season, 7 days after influenza vaccination. Excluded were substance abuse, HIV/AIDS, active cancer, immunomodulatory drugs and active illness. This specimen was CXCR5+ CD38- circulating T follicular helper cells from blood, taken 7 days after influenza vaccination. The subset here: circulating Tfh, non-naive CD4+CXCR5+PD-1+ (ICOS+CD38+ or ICOS-CD38-). The chain employs TRBV6-5 and TRBJ1-2; TRBD1 matches at 10 bases. The TCR sequence derives from an adult who received the influenza vaccine. The CDR3 DNA reads TGTGCCAGCAGCATCGGGACAGGGGAATTCTATGGCTACACCTTC. Protein: CASSIGTGEFYGYTF.